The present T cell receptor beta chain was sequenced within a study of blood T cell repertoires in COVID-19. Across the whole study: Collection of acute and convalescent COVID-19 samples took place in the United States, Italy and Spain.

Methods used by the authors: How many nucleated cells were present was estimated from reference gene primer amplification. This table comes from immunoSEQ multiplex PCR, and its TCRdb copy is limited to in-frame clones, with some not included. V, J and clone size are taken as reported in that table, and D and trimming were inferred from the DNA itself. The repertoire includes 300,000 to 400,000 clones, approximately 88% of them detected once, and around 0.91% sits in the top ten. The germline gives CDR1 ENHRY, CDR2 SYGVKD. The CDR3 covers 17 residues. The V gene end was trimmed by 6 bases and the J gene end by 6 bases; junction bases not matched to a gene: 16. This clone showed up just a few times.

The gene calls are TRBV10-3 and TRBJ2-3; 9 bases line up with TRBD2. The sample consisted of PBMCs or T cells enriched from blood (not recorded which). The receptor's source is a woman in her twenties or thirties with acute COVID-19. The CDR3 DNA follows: TGTGCCATCAGCCCCGATGCTGGCGGGGGGGATACGGATACGCAGTATTTT. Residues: CAISPDAGGGDTDTQYF.